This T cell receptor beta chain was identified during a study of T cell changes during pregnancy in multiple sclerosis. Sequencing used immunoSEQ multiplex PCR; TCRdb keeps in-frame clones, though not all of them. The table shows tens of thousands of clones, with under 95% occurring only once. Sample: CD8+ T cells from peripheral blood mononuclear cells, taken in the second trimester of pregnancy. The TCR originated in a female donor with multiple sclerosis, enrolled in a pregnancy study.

The CDR3 loop is CASSLEGFNQPQHF. CDR3 bases: TGTGCCAGCAGCTTAGAGGGGTTTAATCAGCCCCAGCATTTT. V usage is TRBV7-6 and J usage is TRBJ1-5; D is possibly TRBD1 (5 bases). Germline CDR1 and CDR2: SGHVS and FNYEAQ. The CDR3 runs to 14 residues. V was clipped by 1 base and J by 4 bases, with 8 bases between them. Based on the CDR3 plus reference TRBV7-6 and TRBJ1-5, the full variable domain is GAGVSQSPRYKVTKRGQDVALRCDPISGHVSLYWYRQALGQGPEFLTYFNYEAQQDKSGLPNDRFSAERPEGSISTLTIQRTEQRDSAMYRCASSLEGFNQPQHFGDGTRLSIL.